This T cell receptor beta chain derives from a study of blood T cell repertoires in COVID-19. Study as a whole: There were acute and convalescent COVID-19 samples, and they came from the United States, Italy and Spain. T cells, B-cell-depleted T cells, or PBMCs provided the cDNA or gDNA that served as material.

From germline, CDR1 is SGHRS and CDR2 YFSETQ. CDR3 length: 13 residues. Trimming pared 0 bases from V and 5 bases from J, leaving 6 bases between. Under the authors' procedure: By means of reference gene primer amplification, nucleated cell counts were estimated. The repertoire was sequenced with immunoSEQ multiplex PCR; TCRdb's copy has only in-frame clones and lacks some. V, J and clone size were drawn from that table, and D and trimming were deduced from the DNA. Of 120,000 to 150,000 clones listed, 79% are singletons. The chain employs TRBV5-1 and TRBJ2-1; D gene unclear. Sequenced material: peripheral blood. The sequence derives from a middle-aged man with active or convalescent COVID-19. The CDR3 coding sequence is TGCGCCAGCAGCTTGGGCTATGACAATGAGCAGTTCTTC. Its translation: CASSLGYDNEQFF.